Listed below are T cell receptor beta chains from one sample, sequenced in a study of blood T cell repertoires in COVID-19. TCRdb keeps only in-frame clones here, not all; method: immunoSEQ multiplex PCR. The table shows more than 55,000 clones, with 90% occurring only once. Sequencing was performed on peripheral blood. Every receptor here comes from a human donor with active COVID-19. The donor label of this sample is uncertain. CDR3s include the opening cysteine and the closing phenylalanine or tryptophan.

v_gene	j_gene	CDR3aa
TRBV6-2/TRBV6-3	TRBJ2-7	CASSYLDRGLLYEQYF
TRBV14	TRBJ1-2	CASSQAAGGYGYTF
TRBV20-1	TRBJ2-3	CSASPAGRGFGDTQYF
TRBV12-5	TRBJ2-5	CASGLVLAVDKEESQYF
TRBV29-1	TRBJ2-1	CSVVKGEGYNEQFF
TRBV7-9	TRBJ1-2	CASSLAEAGGNYGYTF
TRBV19	TRBJ1-6	CASSIYTNSPLHF
TRBV13	TRBJ2-3	CASSSTMGAGSDTQYF
TRBV5-1	TRBJ2-7	CASSLGGLSPYEQYF
TRBV13	TRBJ1-1	CASSLRTGRFNTEAFF
TRBV10-3	TRBJ1-2	CAISVTEGYTF
TRBV4-1	TRBJ2-3	CASSQVPSRTSGSLDTQYF
TRBV6-2/TRBV6-3	TRBJ1-5	CASSVAGLSLNQPQHF
TRBV9	TRBJ2-1	CASSVQVNNEQFF
TRBV28	TRBJ2-5	CASSWMEEAGGETQYF
TRBV10-2	TRBJ2-3	CASSDLTSGVDTQYF
TRBV18	TRBJ2-5	CASSSKRGGETQYF
TRBV5-4	TRBJ1-2	CASTGDRANYGYTF
TRBV2	TRBJ2-3	CASSTSADTQYF
TRBV28	TRBJ1-2	CASSPLTPSMGYTF
TRBV9	TRBJ2-7	CASSRTGVDNYEQYF
TRBV5-6	TRBJ2-7	CASSPPSGPGVNSYEQYF
TRBV7-9	TRBJ2-5	CASSLDRVGSRTQYF
TRBV5-1	TRBJ2-3	CASSLVLAGASTDTQYF
TRBV19	TRBJ1-6	CASSFPGAPSRFPLHF
TRBV21-1	TRBJ1-6	CASSKDGGAYNSPLHF
TRBV5-4	TRBJ2-7	CASSSLDRDEQYF
TRBV2	TRBJ1-5	CASSGRGTVPSNQPQHF
TRBV18	TRBJ2-3	CASSPLLRGGDTQYF
TRBV30	TRBJ2-7	CAWSVDRAHEQYF
TRBV11-2	TRBJ2-7	CASSADRYEQYF
TRBV6-9	TRBJ2-1	CASSPGLAGLLDNEQFF
TRBV7-2	TRBJ2-7	CASSLGTGSYEQYF
TRBV5-4	TRBJ2-7	CASSSVPGTGYGEQYF
TRBV6-1	TRBJ1-4	CASSEGTGAEKLFF
TRBV19	TRBJ2-3	CASSPGLAATDTQYF
TRBV5-6	TRBJ1-6	CASSLGQGNSPLHF
TRBV3-1/TRBV3-2	TRBJ1-2	CASSQGTGTRNYGYTF
TRBV7-2	TRBJ2-3	CASSSTGLGTDTQYF
TRBV27	TRBJ2-3	CASSLMASGTDTQYF
TRBV10-3	TRBJ1-1	CAISADRVNTEAFF
TRBV5-1	TRBJ1-4	CASSLDVELEKLFF
TRBV6-5	TRBJ1-5	CASTRTVNQPQHF
TRBV2	TRBJ1-4	CASRERGRPDEKLFF
TRBV3-1/TRBV3-2	TRBJ1-2	CASSEGQGLSGYTF
TRBV23-1	TRBJ1-6	CASRTRSSYNSPLHF
TRBV18	TRBJ1-5	CASSPAGQAINSNQPQHF
TRBV12-3/TRBV12-4	TRBJ1-1	CASVRGARTEAFF
TRBV27	TRBJ2-7	CASSYREPYEQYF
TRBV24-1	TRBJ2-7	CATSDGGTGGYEQYF
TRBV28	TRBJ2-7	CASSLGTGGGGKYF